Below are 6 T cell receptor beta chains sequenced from a single sample in a study of blood T cell repertoires in COVID-19. Libraries were prepared by immunoSEQ multiplex PCR; TCRdb keeps only in-frame clonotypes and omits some of them. The data hold about 190,000 clones, with about nine tenths observed a single time. The sample was peripheral blood. The receptors were sampled from a man aged 50 to 59 with acute or convalescent COVID-19.

The V call is TRBV28, the J call TRBJ2-6; possible D gene TRBD1, 6 bases. Trimming shortened V by 2 bases and J by 4 bases, and 12 bases separated the two germline ends. Germline values: CDR1 MDHEN, CDR2 SYDVKM. The CDR3 is 16 residues long. The CDR3 protein is CASSLVGASGANVLTF. CDR3 in DNA: TGTGCCAGCAGTTTAGTGGGGGCGTCAGGGGCCAACGTCCTGACTTTC.

The V call is TRBV5-1, the J call TRBJ1-3, with a tentative D call TRBD1 (6 bases). Trimming took off 3 bases at V and 0 bases at J, with 10 bases between the two ends. Germline loops: CDR1 SGHRS, CDR2 YFSETQ. The CDR3 is 15 residues long. DNA for the CDR3: TGCGCCAGCAGCTCGGGGGGCCCCTCTGGAAACACCATATATTTT. It specifies CASSSGGPSGNTIYF.

The chain joins TRBV19 to TRBJ2-6; D is uncertain. The germline V gene encodes CDR1 LNHDA and CDR2 SQIVND (reference sequence). The V end was cut by 3 bases, the J end by 0 bases, with 12 bases between. The CDR3 has 17 residues. The CDR3 protein is CASSIGYLSSGANVLTF. Written as DNA, the CDR3 is TGTGCCAGTAGTATCGGGTACCTATCCTCTGGGGCCAACGTCCTGACTTTC.

The chain couples TRBV7-3 to TRBJ2-2; D unresolved. Trimming removed 5 bases from V and 4 bases from J, with 8 bases in between. This CDR3 has 13 residues. Germline CDR1 is SGHTA and CDR2 is FQGTGA. CDR3 loop: CASSQTGTGELFF. DNA for the CDR3: TGTGCCAGCAGCCAGACGGGCACCGGGGAGCTGTTTTTT.

This clone came up a few times. The J gene is TRBJ2-7, the V gene TRBV7-2; TRBD2 agrees at 14 bases. The germline CDR1 and CDR2 sequences are SGHTA and FQGNSA. V was pared by 4 bases and J by 4 bases, with 6 bases of the junction left unmatched. The CDR3 totals 16 residues. The CDR3 sequence is CASSSGTSGSGYEQYF. In DNA form, the CDR3 reads TGTGCCAGCAGCTCCGGGACTAGCGGGAGCGGGTACGAGCAGTACTTC.

V and J are TRBV9 and TRBJ2-3; 12 nucleotides match TRBD2. Germline V lookup: CDR1 SGDLS, CDR2 YYNGEE. V dropped 4 bases and J dropped 4; count of bases not matched to a gene: 10. The CDR3 has 17 residues. The CDR3 sequence: CASSILAGGQLADTQYF. Here the CDR3 DNA reads TGTGCCAGCAGCATCCTAGCGGGGGGGCAGTTGGCAGATACGCAGTATTTT.